The following is a T cell receptor beta chain sequence with its context. Its specificity is unknown. The entry originates in a study of cytomegalovirus exposure and HLA in healthy donors. Study conclusions and caveats: Sequencing depth roughly uniform across donors was assumed in presence/absence analyses. Donor immune exposure was known only as CMV serostatus. The study flagged approximately 180 TCR beta chains as cytomegalovirus-associated.

With 60 Vbeta and 13 Jbeta primers, the PCR was carried out. Sequencing was performed with immunoSEQ multiplex PCR; in TCRdb, only in-frame clones are kept and a portion is missing. The sample records 140,000 to 150,000 clones, over 70% being singletons. This clonotype was obtained from a woman aged 40-49 years in good health and CMV-seropositive. The specimen was PBMCs.

This CDR3 is CASSSTAYEQYF. CDR3 coding DNA: TGTGCCAGCAGCTCAACGGCCTACGAGCAGTACTTC. This chain connects TRBV11-2 to TRBJ2-7; D unclear. The germline gives CDR1 SGHAT, CDR2 FQNNGV. V lost 4 bases and J lost 2, with 6 bases in between. This CDR3 contains 12 residues.